This TCR beta chain is drawn from a study of memory CD4+ T cells and cytomegalovirus serostatus. This CDR3 is 11 amino acids long. The V end was cut by 5 bases, the J end by 5 bases, with 6 bases between. CDR1 and CDR2 (germline): SEHNR, FQNEAQ (reference sequence). Assay used: immunoSEQ multiplex PCR; TCRdb lists only in-frame clones, some missing. Here the sample spans about 50,000 clones, 82% being singletons. The sort gate was single viable CD3+CD4+CD8-CD45RO+ cells for memory CD4+ T cells. This sequence joins TRBV7-9 and TRBJ1-2, with unresolved D. This clonotype was obtained from an adult in good health and CMV-seronegative. The source material was memory CD4+ T cells from blood. The CDR3 protein is CASSQAYGYTF. The CDR3 DNA follows: TGTGCCAGCAGCCAGGCTTATGGCTACACCTTC.